The 7 T cell receptor beta chains listed next were all sequenced from one sample in a study of cytomegalovirus exposure and HLA in healthy donors. Researchers ran the PCR with 60 Vbeta and 13 Jbeta primers. Generated by immunoSEQ multiplex PCR, the TCRdb table keeps only in-frame clones and is missing some. The sample consists of roughly 100,000 clones, over 65% of them appearing once. Sequencing was performed on PBMCs. These receptors all stem from a man in his forties in good health and CMV-seropositive.

DNA for the CDR3: TGTGCCAGTAGGGACTCCAGCGGCACTGGAAACACCATATATTTT. This sequence encodes CASRDSSGTGNTIYF. The chain is built from TRBV19 and TRBJ1-3, with D unresolved. V shed 6 bases and J shed 2 bases, with 14 bases lying between them. Per germline, CDR1 LNHDA and CDR2 SQIVND (reference sequence). CDR3 length equals 15 residues.

The V gene is TRBV5-1, the J gene TRBJ2-5, with D maybe TRBD2 (6 bases). The V end lost 7 bases, the J end lost 2 bases, and 15 bases lay between the germline ends. Germline CDR1 and CDR2: SGHRS and YFSETQ. The CDR3 has 14 amino acids. The CDR3 coding sequence is TGCGCCAGCGGGGTCGGCGGGATACAAGAGACCCAGTACTTC. Translated, it gives CASGVGGIQETQYF.

V is TRBV11-2 and J is TRBJ1-2; 8 nucleotides line up with TRBD1. Germline CDR1 SGHAT, CDR2 FQNNGV. This CDR3 comprises 17 residues. Germline trimming cut 3 bases from V and 4 bases from J; bases unmatched to any gene: 13. CDR3 sequence (DNA): TGTGCCAGCAGCTTGCGGACAGGGCTACCGGTCGCCTATGGCTACACCTTC. Translating gives CASSLRTGLPVAYGYTF.

The chain couples TRBV21-1 to TRBJ1-5; the table calls TRBD1, which could not be checked here. TRBV21-1 is noted as a pseudogene. This CDR3 contains 16 residues. The CDR3 loop reads CASLRDRGCRNQPQHF. The CDR3 DNA follows: TGTGCCAGCCTCCGGGACAGGGGTTGTCGCAATCAGCCCCAGCATTTT.

The rearrangement joins TRBV5-4 to TRBJ2-1; 10 nucleotides line up with TRBD2. V lost 2 bases, J lost 3 bases, and 2 bases stayed unmatched. Germline V lookup: CDR1 SGHNT, CDR2 YYREEE (reference sequence). The CDR3 contains 15 residues. CDR3 protein: CASSFSGGLYNEQFF. CDR3 nucleotides: TGTGCCAGCAGCTTTAGCGGGGGGCTCTACAATGAGCAGTTCTTC.

This chain uses TRBV7-6 with TRBJ2-7; 7 bases line up with TRBD1. The CDR3 totals 15 residues. The V gene end was trimmed by 5 bases and the J gene end by 2 bases; junction bases not matched to a gene: 9. The germline V gene has CDR1 SGHVS and CDR2 FNYEAQ. DNA of the CDR3: TGTGCCAGCAGCACCTTACAGGGGAAAACCTACGAGCAGTACTTC. This encodes CASSTLQGKTYEQYF.

The chain recombines TRBV20-1 with TRBJ1-2, with 7 bases that match TRBD1. Per the germline V gene, CDR1 is DFQATT and CDR2 is SNEGSKA (reference sequence). CDR3 length: 11 residues. The CDR3 DNA is TGCAAGAATACAGGGGTTTATGGCTACACCTTC. This translates into CKNTGVYGYTF.